These 27 T cell receptor beta chains originate from one sample sequenced in a study of CD8 T cells in Susac syndrome. With random hexamers, reverse transcription was performed on about 0.5 to 1 ug of RNA. MiXCR, run by TCRdb on the immunoSEQ multiplex PCR reads, gives a single entry per CDR3 protein. The sample includes about 94,000 distinct CDR3 sequences, roughly 94% of them seen just once. What was sequenced was CD4+ T cells from PBMCs. The receptors were gathered from a human donor with Susac syndrome.

The chain employs TRBV29-1 and TRBJ1-1; 8 bases match TRBD1. Germline values: CDR1 SQVTM, CDR2 ANQGSEA. This CDR3 is built from 14 residues. Trimming cost V 6 bases and J 5 bases; bases outside gene matches: 11. In DNA, the CDR3 is TGCAGCGTCCAACTCAGGGGGCGAGTAACTGAAGCTTTCTTT. Translation gives CSVQLRGRVTEAFF.

The V gene is TRBV24-1, the J gene TRBJ2-2; D is unresolved. This CDR3 has 16 residues. V dropped 2 bases and J dropped 2 bases, with 11 bases sitting between them. Germline values: CDR1 KGHDR, CDR2 SFDVKD. CDR3 in amino acids: CATSDWRPLNTGELFF. CDR3 nucleotide sequence: TGTGCCACCAGTGATTGGAGACCCCTCAACACCGGGGAGCTGTTTTTT.

The chain couples TRBV20-1 to TRBJ2-7, with D possibly matching TRBD2 (5 bases). V lost 5 bases and J 2 bases, leaving 13 bases between the germline ends. The CDR3 is 13 residues long. The germline gives CDR1 DFQATT, CDR2 SNEGSKA (reference sequence). The CDR3 nucleotides are TGCAGTGCTCCCCCCCCCGGGGCCTACGAGCAGTACTTC. This gives the protein CSAPPPGAYEQYF.

The chain links TRBV3-1 to TRBJ1-5, with no clear D. Trimming took off 2 bases at V and 4 bases at J, with 12 bases between the two ends. The germline gives CDR1 LGHDT, CDR2 YNNKEL (reference sequence). This CDR3 has 15 residues. In nucleotides, the CDR3 is TGTGCCAGCAGCCAAAGCCCCCCTGGGAATCAGCCCCAGCATTTT. Protein product: CASSQSPPGNQPQHF.

V usage is TRBV30 and J usage is TRBJ2-7; TRBD1 matches at 9 bases. Germline loops: CDR1 GTSNPN, CDR2 SVGIG (reference sequence). V shed 1 base and J 6 bases; nucleotides not matched to a gene: 4. The CDR3 has 13 residues. This CDR3 is CAWSGQGDVEQYF. In DNA, the CDR3 is TGTGCCTGGAGTGGACAGGGGGACGTCGAGCAGTACTTC.

The V gene is TRBV4-2, the J gene TRBJ2-1, with a weak D call TRBD2 (6 bases). Germline V gene sequence: CDR1 LGHNA, CDR2 YNFKEQ. Trimming removed 0 bases at V and 4 bases at J, with 10 bases between. The CDR3 has 15 amino acids. The CDR3 spells CASSQETLAYNEQFF. The CDR3 coding sequence is TGTGCCAGCAGCCAAGAAACCCTAGCGTACAATGAGCAGTTCTTC.

V usage is TRBV30 and J usage is TRBJ2-5; D gene unclear. Trimming removed 0 bases at V and 4 bases at J, with 3 bases between. CDR3 size: 11 residues. In germline, CDR1 is GTSNPN, CDR2 SVGIG (reference sequence). In DNA form, the CDR3 reads TGTGCCTGGAGTGTTAGAGAGACCCAGTACTTC. Translating gives CAWSVRETQYF.

The rearrangement links TRBV20-1 to TRBJ1-1, with D perhaps matching TRBD1 (6 bases). V was pared by 5 bases and J by 4 bases, with 14 bases between. The CDR3 runs to 13 residues. The germline CDR1 and CDR2 sequences are DFQATT and SNEGSKA (reference sequence). CDR3 DNA sequence: TGCAGTGCTCAAAACTTACAGGGCACTGAAGCTTTCTTT. Amino acids: CSAQNLQGTEAFF.

The V and J genes are TRBV12-3 or TRBV12-4 and TRBJ2-1; 9 nucleotides agree with TRBD1. V was pared by 4 bases and J by 9 bases, with 7 bases of the junction left unmatched. This CDR3 spans 14 amino acids. This CDR3 reads CASSSLRQGGEQFF. As DNA, the CDR3 is TGTGCCAGCAGTTCCCTCCGACAGGGGGGTGAGCAGTTCTTC.

V usage is TRBV23-1 and J usage is TRBJ2-6; 7 bases map to TRBD2. TRBV23-1 is identified as an open reading frame with a role that is uncertain. The V gene end was trimmed by 9 bases and the J gene end by 1 base; junction bases not matched to a gene: 9. The CDR3 is made up of 16 amino acids. Here the CDR3 DNA reads TGCGCCAGGCGGAGCCCCGGGAGGTCTGGGGCCAACGTCCTGACTTTC. This encodes CARRSPGRSGANVLTF.

The DNA of the CDR3 is TGTGCCTGGAGCCGACAGACGGGGAGCAATCAGCCCCAGCATTTT. Its protein product is CAWSRQTGSNQPQHF. The V and J genes are TRBV30 and TRBJ1-5, with D tentatively TRBD1 (5 bases). V lost 3 bases, J lost 1 base, and 13 bases lay in between. The CDR3 consists of 15 residues. In germline, CDR1 is GTSNPN, CDR2 SVGIG (reference sequence).

This chain uses TRBV12-3 or TRBV12-4 with TRBJ1-5; 7 bases fit TRBD1. The V gene end was trimmed by 4 bases and the J gene end by 7 bases; junction bases not matched to a gene: 4. The CDR3 contains 13 residues. CDR3 residues: CASSSTGLQPQHF. CDR3 coding DNA: TGTGCCAGCAGTTCGACAGGGCTACAGCCCCAGCATTTT.

The chain links TRBV4-3 to TRBJ2-3; 9 nucleotides match TRBD2. J lost 4 bases, V lost 0 bases, and 14 bases had no gene match. The V gene's germline CDR1 is LGHNA and CDR2 YSLEER. The CDR3 loop spans 19 amino acids. In DNA form, the CDR3 reads TGCGCCAGCAGCCAAGATCTAGCGGGGACCGGTTGGCGTGCAGATACGCAGTATTTT. Protein: CASSQDLAGTGWRADTQYF.

The chain employs TRBV2 and TRBJ1-6; D might be TRBD1 (6 bases). V shed 0 bases and J shed 8 bases, with 11 bases lying between them. Germline CDR1 is SNHLY and CDR2 is FYNNEI. CDR3 length equals 15 residues. The DNA of the CDR3 is TGTGCCAGCAGTGAAGCGCCGACAGGCTATTCACCCCTCCACTTT. Translating it yields CASSEAPTGYSPLHF.

This clonotype was detected once. The CDR3: CAWNRGFQETQYF. CDR3 coding DNA: TGTGCCTGGAACAGGGGATTCCAAGAGACCCAGTACTTC. V and J are TRBV30 and TRBJ2-5, with TRBD1 matching over 7 bases. The germline CDR1 and CDR2 sequences are GTSNPN and SVGIG (reference sequence). The CDR3 length is 13 residues. The junction had 3 bases not matched to a gene; V was cut back by 4 bases and J by 1 base. Full variable domain (rest looked up from reference TRBV30 and TRBJ2-5): SQTIHQWPATLVQPVGSPLSLECTVEGTSNPNLYWYRQAAGRGLQLLFYSVGIGQISSEVPQNLSASRPQDRQFILSSKKLLLSDSGFYLCAWNRGFQETQYFGPGTRLLVL.

The J gene is TRBJ2-5, the V gene TRBV12-3 or TRBV12-4; TRBD1 matches 7 bases. After removal of 5 bases from V and 3 bases from J, the junction contained 6 bases not matched to a gene. There are 14 residues in the CDR3. The chain's CDR3 is CASSIRDREETQYF. The CDR3 coding sequence is TGTGCCAGCAGTATCCGGGACAGAGAAGAGACCCAGTACTTC.

J is TRBJ2-5 and V is TRBV29-1; D is undetermined. V lost 7 bases to trimming and J lost 5 bases, with 11 bases between them. Per the germline V gene, CDR1 is SQVTM and CDR2 is ANQGSEA. CDR3 size: 11 residues. DNA of the CDR3: TGCAGCGGGAAGCTTGGGGAGACCCAGTACTTC. It translates to CSGKLGETQYF.

The count of this clonotype is one. This chain links TRBV20-1 with TRBJ2-3, with D perhaps TRBD2 (7 bases). The germline V gene has CDR1 DFQATT and CDR2 SNEGSKA (reference sequence). The CDR3 is 14 residues long. V was cut by 8 bases and J by 0 bases, with 15 bases left in between. The CDR3 DNA sequence: TGCAGTCCCGGGGGGCGGGGGAGCACAGATACGCAGTATTTT. It codes for CSPGGRGSTDTQYF.

The CDR3 nucleotides read TGTGCCAGCAGCAGGGACACCGGGGAGCTGTTTTTT. Protein: CASSRDTGELFF. The rearrangement links TRBV5-4 to TRBJ2-2; D unresolved. Trimming left V 4 bases short and J 3 bases short, with 4 bases between. The CDR3 consists of 12 residues. Germline V CDR1 and CDR2: SGHNT, YYREEE (reference sequence).

This chain uses TRBV6-2 or TRBV6-3 with TRBJ1-2; tentatively, D is TRBD1 (5 bases). V shed 10 bases and J shed 6 bases, with 15 bases lying between them. The CDR3 contains 12 residues. CDR1 MNHEY and CDR2 SVGEGT come from the germline V gene. The CDR3 loop is CATLQDIHGYTF. The DNA for the CDR3 is TGTGCCACACTGCAGGACATCCATGGCTACACCTTC.

The genes are TRBV7-9 and TRBJ1-1; D uncertain. The CDR3 covers 12 residues. Per the germline V gene, CDR1 is SEHNR and CDR2 is FQNEAQ (reference sequence). The V gene lost 7 bases and the J gene lost 2 bases, with 8 bases spanning the gap. The CDR3 spells CASITSNTEAFF. The CDR3 DNA reads as TGTGCCAGCATAACGTCAAACACTGAAGCTTTCTTT. Variable domain in full (rest from reference TRBV7-9 and TRBJ1-1): DTGVSQNPRHKITKRGQNVTFRCDPISEHNRLYWYRQTLGQGPEFLTYFQNEAQLEKSRLLSDRFSAERPKGSFSTLEIQRTEQGDSAMYLCASITSNTEAFFGQGTRLTVV.

The rearrangement joins TRBV4-1 to TRBJ2-7, with 7 bases matching TRBD1. After removal of 3 bases from V and 0 bases from J, the junction contained 2 bases not matched to a gene. Germline CDR1 and CDR2: MGHRA and YSYEKL. The CDR3 consists of 14 residues. The CDR3 loop is CASSQGDSSYEQYF. CDR3 nucleotide sequence: TGCGCCAGCAGCCAGGGGGACAGCTCCTACGAGCAGTACTTC.

The chain links TRBV20-1 to TRBJ2-7; 7 bases align to TRBD1. The CDR3 runs 13 residues. The germline V gene has CDR1 DFQATT and CDR2 SNEGSKA (reference sequence). V lost 4 bases and J lost 3; bases outside the gene matches: 6. Here the CDR3 reads CSAKKGAGYEQYF. The CDR3 nucleotides read TGCAGTGCTAAGAAGGGGGCTGGCTACGAGCAGTACTTC.

J is TRBJ2-3 and V is TRBV20-1; D is tentatively TRBD1 or TRBD2 (6 bases each). Germline CDR1 DFQATT, CDR2 SNEGSKA (reference sequence). This CDR3 contains 20 residues. The ends were cut back, 0 bases at V and 0 bases at J, with 25 bases in the middle. The CDR3 DNA sequence: TGCAGTGCTAGAGATGTAGGGGGGCGGTTATCAGACGCTAGCACAGATACGCAGTATTTT. Translated: CSARDVGGRLSDASTDTQYF.

The gene calls are TRBV29-1 and TRBJ2-6; D is possibly TRBD1 or TRBD2 (6 bases each). Trimming stripped 4 bases from V and 3 bases from J, with 16 bases between. The CDR3 length is 16 residues. Germline V gene sequence: CDR1 SQVTM, CDR2 ANQGSEA. The CDR3 coding sequence is TGCAGCGTTGTCCGGAGGGGGAGTAGTGGGGCCAACGTCCTGACTTTC. Its protein is CSVVRRGSSGANVLTF.

The chain recombines TRBV5-1 with TRBJ1-1; 11 bases are a match to TRBD1. The CDR3 covers 16 residues. Germline assignment: CDR1 SGHRS and CDR2 YFSETQ. V shed 5 bases and J 4 bases; nucleotides not matched to a gene: 10. The CDR3 region is CASRRTGGSLSTEAFF. The CDR3, as DNA: TGCGCCAGCAGGAGGACAGGGGGCAGTTTGAGCACTGAAGCTTTCTTT.

This clonotype was observed once. The CDR3 DNA follows: TGTGCCAGCAGGGAAAGCGCCCTAGCCAAAAACATTCAGTACTTC. Amino acid sequence: CASRESALAKNIQYF. V is TRBV6-1 and J is TRBJ2-4; D is uncertain. The CDR3 covers 15 residues. Germline V gives CDR1 MNHNS, CDR2 SASEGT. Deletions cut 6 bases from V and 0 bases from J, with 12 bases between.